This is a list of T cell receptor beta chains from one sample in a study of PD-L1 blockade in urothelial cancer. Sequenced by immunoSEQ multiplex PCR; TCRdb stores in-frame clones only, minus some. The sample lists more than 60,000 clones; 88% were seen once. Sequencing was performed on PBMCs, taken around atezolizumab (anti-PD-L1) treatment. The receptors shown here come from a man aged 60 to 75 with urothelial cancer. Both conserved end residues are part of each CDR3. Clone size appears in some rows only: once, few, many, or a class for an expanded clone.

11,.,TRBV10-3,CAIPYQGGYTF
14,once,TRBV6-1,CASSEVPQSNTIYF
14,.,TRBV19,CASQAGTPTGELFF
12,.,TRBV30,CAWGPHPYEQYF
12,.,TRBV30,CAWGLARNEQYF
16,few,TRBV30,CASEGGSFGAKNIQYF
15,few,TRBV19,CASSKGTGSSYEQYF
12,.,TRBV7-2,CASSNRVTEQFF
13,once,TRBV5-4,CASSLGGTTEAFF
16,.,TRBV11-2,CASSSTGRGGPNEQFF
14,.,TRBV6-6,CASSPRQGGDTQYF
14,.,TRBV5-5,CASSLLAYTGELFF
16,.,TRBV7-8,CASSLVPLASHNEQFF
16,.,TRBV5-4,CASSSAVQGLLLGYTF
13,few,TRBV6-1,CASRQEGWTEAFF
14,.,TRBV19,CASRGLAAYNEQFF
15,once,TRBV6-5,CASSKRGGHQETQYF
14,once,TRBV6-5,CASSQGGFNTEAFF
13,.,TRBV7-9,CASGAVGNQPQHF
14,.,TRBV18,CASSPRDPGRELFF
14,.,TRBV5-1,CASSLGVGVYEQYF
15,.,TRBV2,CASSTRQSSYNEQFF
15,.,TRBV11-1,CASSPFEVPKNIQYF
18,.,TRBV11-3,CASSIHRDRRTGANVLTF
13,.,TRBV6-5,CASSYSGYTEAFF
15,.,TRBV5-1,CASHEPGRTGNEQFF
14,.,TRBV4-2,CASSQDLGRYEQYF
14,.,TRBV7-9,CASSLNSLGNTIYF
14,.,TRBV9,CASSIGTVYNEQFF
16,.,TRBV2,CATQKGQGLFRDEQYF
12,.,TRBV7-3,CASSLEGEKLFF
15,.,TRBV9,CASSLLAGSTDTQYF
15,once,TRBV6-5,CASSREGVSGNTIYF
12,.,TRBV7-6,CASSLLADEQFF
16,once,TRBV6-5,CASSYSTGAPSGELFF
16,.,TRBV6-5,CASSSSDTVVAGEQYF
15,.,TRBV6-5,CASSYLTGGDEKLFF